This section outlines one T cell receptor (beta chain) sequence together with its context. Its antigen is undetermined. The data were taken from a study of T cells in Graves' hyperthyroidism and ophthalmopathy. Findings and limits, study-wide: Researchers found most expanded thyroid clonotypes above 0.001 in blood as well. A 13 V-J signature model discriminated ophthalmopathy versus stable hyperthyroidism.

The V end lost 6 bases, the J end lost 0 bases, and 8 bases lay between the germline ends. There are 13 residues in the CDR3. Germline V gives CDR1 DFQATT, CDR2 SNEGSKA (reference sequence). TCR beta CDR3 regions were amplified from RNA. The HTBI primer set served for first-round RT-PCR of the TCR CDR3. From the multiplex PCR reads, TCRdb called clonotypes with MiXCR, one entry per CDR3 protein. The repertoire holds 500,000 to 650,000 distinct CDR3 sequences, with 17% as singletons. The chain carries TRBV20-1 and TRBJ2-2, with D possibly matching TRBD2 (6 bases). The TCR originated in a woman younger than 30 with Graves' ophthalmopathy. The sequencing sample was made of blood. CDR3 protein: CSARTTNTGELFF. In nucleotides, the CDR3 is TGCAGTGCGAGGACTACGAACACCGGGGAGCTGTTTTTT.